These T cell receptor beta chains were read from a single sample in a study of cytomegalovirus exposure and HLA in healthy donors. Profiled with immunoSEQ multiplex PCR; TCRdb holds only in-frame clones, not every one. This sample yields 140,000 to 150,000 clones, of which 72% are seen a single time; approximately 2.1% belongs to the top ten. The material sequenced was PBMCs. The receptors were gathered from a man aged 35 to 55 in good health and CMV-seronegative. CDR3s include the opening cysteine and the closing phenylalanine or tryptophan. D genes are given only for firm matches. Rows may omit the clone size; those that give it use once, few, many or a size class.

V	size	J	D	CDR3	DNA
TRBV6-4	-	TRBJ2-3	TRBD2	CASSEVAGGLADTQYF	TGTGCCAGCAGTGAGGTTGCGGGAGGATTGGCAGATACGCAGTATTTT
TRBV5-6	-	TRBJ1-2	-	CASSLEQELLYGYTF	TGTGCCAGCAGCTTGGAACAGGAGCTACTCTATGGCTACACCTTC
TRBV28	-	TRBJ2-7	TRBD1	CASTLTGAYEQYF	TGTGCCAGCACCCTGACAGGGGCTTACGAGCAGTACTTC
TRBV5-8	-	TRBJ2-7	-	CASSLHMGPREQYF	TGTGCCAGCAGCTTGCACATGGGGCCTAGGGAGCAGTACTTC
TRBV7-9	-	TRBJ2-7	TRBD1	CASTEQGSYFITYEQYF	TGTGCCAGCACCGAACAGGGGAGTTATTTCATCACCTACGAGCAGTACTTC
TRBV5-1	once	TRBJ2-1	TRBD2	CASSLSLAGGSYNEQFF	TGCGCCAGCAGCTTGTCCCTAGCGGGGGGTTCCTACAATGAGCAGTTCTTC
TRBV27	-	TRBJ2-5	TRBD1	CASRVNRGQETQYF	TGTGCCAGCAGAGTCAACAGGGGACAAGAGACCCAGTACTTC
TRBV19	-	TRBJ2-7	-	CASSERQAVNEQYF	TGTGCCAGTAGTGAGAGACAGGCCGTTAACGAGCAGTACTTC
TRBV10-1	-	TRBJ1-1	TRBD1	CASSDQTTGENTEAFF	TGCGCCAGCAGTGACCAGACCACAGGGGAGAACACTGAAGCTTTCTTT
TRBV18	-	TRBJ2-7	TRBD2	CASSPSGTSVEQYF	TGTGCCAGCTCACCATCCGGGACTAGCGTCGAGCAGTACTTC
TRBV15	-	TRBJ1-5	TRBD1	CATSRVGTDQPQHF	TGTGCCACCAGCAGAGTCGGGACAGATCAGCCCCAGCATTTT
TRBV19	-	TRBJ1-2	-	CASTRQLDSFGGYTF	TGTGCCAGTACCCGTCAACTGGACAGCTTTGGGGGCTACACCTTC
TRBV19	-	TRBJ2-7	-	CASSIGRQLVSYEQYF	TGTGCCAGTAGTATAGGACGGCAGCTAGTCTCCTACGAGCAGTACTTC